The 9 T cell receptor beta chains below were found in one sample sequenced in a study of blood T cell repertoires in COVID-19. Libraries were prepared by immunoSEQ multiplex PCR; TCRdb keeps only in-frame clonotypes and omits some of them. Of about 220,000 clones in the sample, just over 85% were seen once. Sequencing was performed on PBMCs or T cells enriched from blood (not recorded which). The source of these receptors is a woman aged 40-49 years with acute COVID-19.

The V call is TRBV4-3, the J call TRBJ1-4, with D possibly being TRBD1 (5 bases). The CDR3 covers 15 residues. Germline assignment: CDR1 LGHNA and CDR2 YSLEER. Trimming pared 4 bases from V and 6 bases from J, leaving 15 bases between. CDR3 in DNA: TGCGCCAGCAGCCCGAGCGGGGCATGGGATGAAAAACTGTTTTTT. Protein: CASSPSGAWDEKLFF.

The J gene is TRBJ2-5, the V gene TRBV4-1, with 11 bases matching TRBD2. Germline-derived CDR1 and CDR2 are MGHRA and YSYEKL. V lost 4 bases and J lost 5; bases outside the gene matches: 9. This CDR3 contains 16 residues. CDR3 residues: CASSRPSGGFVETQYF. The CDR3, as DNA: TGCGCCAGCAGCCGACCTAGCGGGGGGTTCGTCGAGACCCAGTACTTC.

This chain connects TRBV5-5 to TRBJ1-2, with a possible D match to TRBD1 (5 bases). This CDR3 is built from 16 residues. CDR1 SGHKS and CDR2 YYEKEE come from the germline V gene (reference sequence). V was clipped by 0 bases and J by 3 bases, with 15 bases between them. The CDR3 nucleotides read TGTGCCAGCAGCTTGGAGAGACAGCTGTCTTACTATGGCTACACCTTC. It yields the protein CASSLERQLSYYGYTF.

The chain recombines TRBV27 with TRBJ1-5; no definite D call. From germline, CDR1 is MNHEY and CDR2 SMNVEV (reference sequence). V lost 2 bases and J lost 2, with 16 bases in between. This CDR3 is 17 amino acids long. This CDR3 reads CASSLRSLIGGNQPQHF. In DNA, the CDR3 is TGTGCCAGCAGTTTAAGGAGCCTGATCGGGGGCAATCAGCCCCAGCATTTT.

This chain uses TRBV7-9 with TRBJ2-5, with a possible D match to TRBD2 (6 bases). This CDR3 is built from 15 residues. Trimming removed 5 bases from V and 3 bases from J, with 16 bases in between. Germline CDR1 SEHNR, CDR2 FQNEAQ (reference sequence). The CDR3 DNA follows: TGTGCCAGCAGCGTCCGGGACTTCATTAAAGAGACCCAGTACTTC. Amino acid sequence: CASSVRDFIKETQYF.

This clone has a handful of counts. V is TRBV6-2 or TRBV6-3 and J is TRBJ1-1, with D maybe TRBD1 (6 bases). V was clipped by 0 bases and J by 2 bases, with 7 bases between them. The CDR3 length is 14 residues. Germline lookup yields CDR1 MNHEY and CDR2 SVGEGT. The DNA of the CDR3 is TGTGCCAGCAGTTACTCAGGGGGTAACACTGAAGCTTTCTTT. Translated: CASSYSGGNTEAFF.

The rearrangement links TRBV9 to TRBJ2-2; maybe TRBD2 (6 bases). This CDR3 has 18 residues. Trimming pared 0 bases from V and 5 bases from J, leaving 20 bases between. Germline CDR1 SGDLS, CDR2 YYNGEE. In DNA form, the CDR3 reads TGTGCCAGCAGCGTAGTAAAAGGAGGCCGGAGGGGAACCGGGGAGCTGTTTTTT. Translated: CASSVVKGGRRGTGELFF.

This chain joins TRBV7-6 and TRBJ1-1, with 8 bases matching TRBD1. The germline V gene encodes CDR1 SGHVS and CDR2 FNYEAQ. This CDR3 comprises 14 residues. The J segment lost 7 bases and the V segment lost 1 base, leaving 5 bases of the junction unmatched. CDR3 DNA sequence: TGTGCCAGCAGCTTAGTCACAGGGGGAGTTGAAGCTTTCTTT. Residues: CASSLVTGGVEAFF.

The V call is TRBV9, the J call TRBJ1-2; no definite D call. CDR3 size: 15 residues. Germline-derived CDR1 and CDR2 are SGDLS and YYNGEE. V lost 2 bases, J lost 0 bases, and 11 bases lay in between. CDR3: CASSVEPGTNYGYTF. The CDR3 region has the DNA TGTGCCAGCAGCGTCGAACCGGGAACTAACTATGGCTACACCTTC.